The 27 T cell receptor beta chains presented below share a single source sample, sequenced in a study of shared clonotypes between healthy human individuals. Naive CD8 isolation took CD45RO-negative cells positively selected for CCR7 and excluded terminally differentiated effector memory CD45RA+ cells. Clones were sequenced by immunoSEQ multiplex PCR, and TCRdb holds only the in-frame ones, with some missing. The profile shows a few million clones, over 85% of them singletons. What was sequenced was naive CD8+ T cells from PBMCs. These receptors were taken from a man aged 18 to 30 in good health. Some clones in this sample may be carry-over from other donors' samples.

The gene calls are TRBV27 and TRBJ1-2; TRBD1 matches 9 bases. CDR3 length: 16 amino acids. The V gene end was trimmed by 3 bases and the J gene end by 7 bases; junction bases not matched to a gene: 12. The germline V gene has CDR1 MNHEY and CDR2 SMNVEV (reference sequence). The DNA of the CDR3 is TGTGCCAGCAGTTTGATTTCCGGGACAGGGTCGGGTGGCTACACCTTC. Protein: CASSLISGTGSGGYTF.

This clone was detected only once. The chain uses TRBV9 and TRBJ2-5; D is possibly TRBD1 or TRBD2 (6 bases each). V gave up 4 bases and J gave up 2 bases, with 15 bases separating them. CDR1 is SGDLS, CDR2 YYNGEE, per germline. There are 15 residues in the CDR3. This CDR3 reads CASSPEGGPQETQYF. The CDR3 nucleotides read TGTGCCAGCAGCCCAGAGGGGGGACCTCAAGAGACCCAGTACTTC. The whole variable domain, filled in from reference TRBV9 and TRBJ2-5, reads DSGVTQTPKHLITATGQRVTLRCSPRSGDLSVYWYQQSLDQGLQFLIQYYNGEERAKGNILERFSAQQFPDLHSELNLSSLELGDSALYFCASSPEGGPQETQYFGPGTRLLVL.

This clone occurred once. CDR3 in DNA: TGTGCCAGCAGCCGACGAGCGGGAGCGGAGTTCTTC. As protein: CASSRRAGAEFF. V and J are TRBV14 and TRBJ2-1; 8 bases line up with TRBD2. V was clipped by 4 bases and J by 14 bases; unmatched bases: 7. Germline V gene lookup returns CDR1 SGHDN and CDR2 FVKESK. CDR3 length equals 12 residues.

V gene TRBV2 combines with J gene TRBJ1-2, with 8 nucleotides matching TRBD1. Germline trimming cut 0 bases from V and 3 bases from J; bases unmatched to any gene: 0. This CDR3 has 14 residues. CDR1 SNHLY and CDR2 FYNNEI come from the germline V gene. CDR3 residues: CASSEADRDYGYTF. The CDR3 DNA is TGTGCCAGCAGTGAAGCGGACAGGGACTATGGCTACACCTTC.

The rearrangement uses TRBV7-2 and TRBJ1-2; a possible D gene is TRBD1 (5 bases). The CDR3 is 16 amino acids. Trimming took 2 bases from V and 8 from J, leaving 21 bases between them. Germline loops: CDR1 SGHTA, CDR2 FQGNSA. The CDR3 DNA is TGTGCCAGCAGCTTAACTGGCGGACACCCCTTGGAGGGCTACACCTTC. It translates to CASSLTGGHPLEGYTF.

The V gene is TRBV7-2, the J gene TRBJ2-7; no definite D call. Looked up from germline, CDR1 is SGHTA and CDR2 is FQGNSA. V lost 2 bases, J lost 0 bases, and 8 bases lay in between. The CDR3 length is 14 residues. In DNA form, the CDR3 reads TGTGCCAGCAGCTTAAGCAGGAGCTCCTACGAGCAGTACTTC. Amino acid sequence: CASSLSRSSYEQYF.

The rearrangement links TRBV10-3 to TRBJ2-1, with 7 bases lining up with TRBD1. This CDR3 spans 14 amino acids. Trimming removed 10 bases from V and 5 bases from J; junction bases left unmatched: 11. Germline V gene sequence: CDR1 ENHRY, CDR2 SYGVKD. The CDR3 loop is CATSTGPPDNEQFF. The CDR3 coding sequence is TGTGCCACCTCGACAGGGCCTCCGGACAATGAGCAGTTCTTC.

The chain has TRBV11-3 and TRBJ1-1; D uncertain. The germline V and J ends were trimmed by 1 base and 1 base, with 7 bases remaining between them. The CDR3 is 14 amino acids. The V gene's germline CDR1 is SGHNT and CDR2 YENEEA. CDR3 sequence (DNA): TGTGCCAGCAGCTTAGGGCCCGGGAACACTGAAGCTTTCTTT. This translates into CASSLGPGNTEAFF.

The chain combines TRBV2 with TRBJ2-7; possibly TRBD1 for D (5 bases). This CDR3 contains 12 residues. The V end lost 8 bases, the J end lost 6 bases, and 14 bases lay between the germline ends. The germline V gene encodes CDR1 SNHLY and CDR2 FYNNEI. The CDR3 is CASARAYVEQYF. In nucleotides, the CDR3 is TGTGCCAGCGCCAGGGCTTATGTCGAGCAGTACTTC.

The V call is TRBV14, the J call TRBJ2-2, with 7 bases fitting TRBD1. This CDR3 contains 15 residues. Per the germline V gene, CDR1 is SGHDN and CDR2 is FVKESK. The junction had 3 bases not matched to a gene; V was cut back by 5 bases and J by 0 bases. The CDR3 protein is CASSDGTANTGELFF. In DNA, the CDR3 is TGTGCCAGCAGCGACGGGACAGCGAACACCGGGGAGCTGTTTTTT.

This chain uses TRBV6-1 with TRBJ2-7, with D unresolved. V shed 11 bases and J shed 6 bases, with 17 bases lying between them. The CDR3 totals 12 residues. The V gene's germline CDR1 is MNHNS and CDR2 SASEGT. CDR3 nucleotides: TGTGCCTATGAAACCCCGGCGGCCGAGCAGTACTTC. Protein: CAYETPAAEQYF.

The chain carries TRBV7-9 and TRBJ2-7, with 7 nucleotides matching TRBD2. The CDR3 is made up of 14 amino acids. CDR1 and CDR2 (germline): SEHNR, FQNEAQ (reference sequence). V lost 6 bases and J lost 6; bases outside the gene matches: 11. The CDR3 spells CASSPLSGGSEQYF. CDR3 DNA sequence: TGTGCCAGCAGTCCCCTTTCGGGAGGAAGCGAGCAGTACTTC.

The CDR3, as DNA: TGTGCCAGCAGTTATACGGAAGGGGATACGCAGTATTTT. Its translation: CASSYTEGDTQYF. J is TRBJ2-3 and V is TRBV28; no clear D. The CDR3 spans 13 residues. Germline CDR1 MDHEN, CDR2 SYDVKM. The V gene lost 4 bases and the J gene lost 6 bases, with 11 bases spanning the gap.

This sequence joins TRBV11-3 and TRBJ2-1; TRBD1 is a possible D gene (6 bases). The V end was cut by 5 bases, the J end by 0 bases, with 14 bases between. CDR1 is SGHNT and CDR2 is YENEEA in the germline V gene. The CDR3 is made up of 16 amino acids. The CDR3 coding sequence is TGTGCCAGCAGCCCACCGGGGACAAGCTCCTACAATGAGCAGTTCTTC. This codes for CASSPPGTSSYNEQFF.

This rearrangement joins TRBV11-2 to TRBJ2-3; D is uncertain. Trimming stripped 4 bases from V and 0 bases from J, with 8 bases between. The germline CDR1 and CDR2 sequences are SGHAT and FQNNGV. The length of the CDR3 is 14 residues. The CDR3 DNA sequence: TGTGCCAGCAGCTATCGACAAAGCACAGATACGCAGTATTTT. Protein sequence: CASSYRQSTDTQYF.

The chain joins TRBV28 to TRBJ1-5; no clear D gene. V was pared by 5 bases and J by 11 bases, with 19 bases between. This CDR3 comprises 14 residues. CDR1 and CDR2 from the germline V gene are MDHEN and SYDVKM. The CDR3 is CASSLRGPFRTQHF. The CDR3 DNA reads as TGTGCCAGCAGTCTCCGAGGACCCTTTCGAACCCAGCATTTT.

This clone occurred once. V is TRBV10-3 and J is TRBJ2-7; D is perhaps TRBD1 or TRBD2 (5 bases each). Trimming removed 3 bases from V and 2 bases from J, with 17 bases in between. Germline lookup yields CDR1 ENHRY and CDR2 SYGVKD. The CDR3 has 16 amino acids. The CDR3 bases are TGTGCCATCAGTGACGCAGACAGTGCGGGCCCCTACGAGCAGTACTTC. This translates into CAISDADSAGPYEQYF.

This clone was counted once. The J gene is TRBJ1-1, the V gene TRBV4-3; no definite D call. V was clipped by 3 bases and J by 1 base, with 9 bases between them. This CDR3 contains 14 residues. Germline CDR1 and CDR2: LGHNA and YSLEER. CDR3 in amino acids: CASSQTSENTEAFF. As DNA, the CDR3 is TGCGCCAGCAGCCAGACTTCCGAGAACACTGAAGCTTTCTTT.

CDR3 loop: CASGATGTGGHTPYEQYF. CDR3 DNA sequence: TGTGCCAGTGGGGCAACCGGGACAGGGGGTCACACCCCCTACGAGCAGTACTTC. The chain combines TRBV19 with TRBJ2-7, with 11 bases that match TRBD1. After removal of 8 bases from V and 2 bases from J, the junction contained 17 bases not matched to a gene. The CDR3 runs 18 residues. The V gene's germline CDR1 is LNHDA and CDR2 SQIVND (reference sequence).

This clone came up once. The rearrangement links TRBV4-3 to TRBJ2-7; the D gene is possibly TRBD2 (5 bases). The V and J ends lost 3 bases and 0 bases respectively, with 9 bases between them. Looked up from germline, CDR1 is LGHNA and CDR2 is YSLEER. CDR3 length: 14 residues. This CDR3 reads CASSHEGTSYEQYF. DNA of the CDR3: TGCGCCAGCAGCCACGAGGGAACCTCCTACGAGCAGTACTTC.

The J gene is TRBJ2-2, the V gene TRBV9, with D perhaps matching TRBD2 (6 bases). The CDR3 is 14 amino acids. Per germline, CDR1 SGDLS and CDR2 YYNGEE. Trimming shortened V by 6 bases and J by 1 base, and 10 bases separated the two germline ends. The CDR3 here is CASNPGVNTGELFF. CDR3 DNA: TGTGCCAGCAACCCGGGAGTGAACACCGGGGAGCTGTTTTTT.

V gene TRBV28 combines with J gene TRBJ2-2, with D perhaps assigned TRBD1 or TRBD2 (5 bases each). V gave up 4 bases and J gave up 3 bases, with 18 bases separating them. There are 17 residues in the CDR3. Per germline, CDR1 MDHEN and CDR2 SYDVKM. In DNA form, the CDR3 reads TGTGCCAGCAGTTCACATTCCGCCGGGACGGACACCGGGGAGCTGTTTTTT. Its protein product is CASSSHSAGTDTGELFF. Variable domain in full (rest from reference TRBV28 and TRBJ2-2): DVKVTQSSRYLVKRTGEKVFLECVQDMDHENMFWYRQDPGLGLRLIYFSYDVKMKEKGDIPEGYSVSREKKERFSLILESASTNQTSMYLCASSSHSAGTDTGELFFGEGSRLTVL.

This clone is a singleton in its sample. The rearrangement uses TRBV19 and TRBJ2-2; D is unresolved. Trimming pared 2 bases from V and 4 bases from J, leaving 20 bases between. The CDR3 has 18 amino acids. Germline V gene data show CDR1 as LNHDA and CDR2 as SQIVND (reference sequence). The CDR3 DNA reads TGTGCCAGTAGTATACCTCCGAGGAAGATTGAAAGCACCGGGGAGCTGTTTTTT. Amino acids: CASSIPPRKIESTGELFF.

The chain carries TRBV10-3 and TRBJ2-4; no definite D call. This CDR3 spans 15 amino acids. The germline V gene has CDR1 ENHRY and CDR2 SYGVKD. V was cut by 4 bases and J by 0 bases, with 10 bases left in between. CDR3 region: CAISGSDLAKNIQYF. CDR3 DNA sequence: TGTGCCATCAGTGGGAGCGACTTAGCCAAAAACATTCAGTACTTC.

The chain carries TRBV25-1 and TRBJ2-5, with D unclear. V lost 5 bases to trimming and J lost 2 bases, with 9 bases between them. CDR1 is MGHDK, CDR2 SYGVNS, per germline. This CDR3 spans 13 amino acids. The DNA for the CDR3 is TGTGCCAGCAGTAATTTCAAACAAGAGACCCAGTACTTC. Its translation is CASSNFKQETQYF.

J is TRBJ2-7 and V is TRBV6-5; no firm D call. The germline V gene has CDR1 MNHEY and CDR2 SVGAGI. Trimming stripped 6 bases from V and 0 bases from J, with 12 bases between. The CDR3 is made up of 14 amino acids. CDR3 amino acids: CASSLVVNSYEQYF. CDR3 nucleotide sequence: TGTGCCAGCAGCCTCGTAGTAAACTCCTACGAGCAGTACTTC.

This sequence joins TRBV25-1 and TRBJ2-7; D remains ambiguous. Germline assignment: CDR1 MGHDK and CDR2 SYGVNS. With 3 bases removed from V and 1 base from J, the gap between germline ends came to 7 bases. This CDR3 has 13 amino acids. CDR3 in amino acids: CASSEGISYEQYF. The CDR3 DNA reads TGTGCCAGCAGTGAGGGGATTTCCTACGAGCAGTACTTC.